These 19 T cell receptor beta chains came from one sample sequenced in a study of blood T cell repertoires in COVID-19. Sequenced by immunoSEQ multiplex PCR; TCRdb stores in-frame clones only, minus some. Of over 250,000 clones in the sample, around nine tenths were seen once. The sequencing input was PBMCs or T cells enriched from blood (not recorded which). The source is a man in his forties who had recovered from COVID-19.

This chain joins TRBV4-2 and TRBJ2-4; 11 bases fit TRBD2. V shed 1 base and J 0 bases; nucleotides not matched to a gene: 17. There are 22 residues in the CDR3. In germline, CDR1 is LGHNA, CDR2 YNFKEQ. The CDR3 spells CASSQVRRIAGGILLAKNIQYF. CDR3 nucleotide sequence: TGTGCCAGCAGCCAAGTCCGCCGGATAGCGGGAGGGATACTACTAGCCAAAAACATTCAGTACTTC.

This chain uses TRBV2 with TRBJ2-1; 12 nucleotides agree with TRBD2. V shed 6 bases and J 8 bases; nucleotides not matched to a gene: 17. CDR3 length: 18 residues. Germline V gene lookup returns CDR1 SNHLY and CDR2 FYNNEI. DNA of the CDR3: TGTGCCAGCAGCGATAATGGACTAGCGGGGACCCTATTGGATGAGCAGTTCTTC. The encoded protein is CASSDNGLAGTLLDEQFF.

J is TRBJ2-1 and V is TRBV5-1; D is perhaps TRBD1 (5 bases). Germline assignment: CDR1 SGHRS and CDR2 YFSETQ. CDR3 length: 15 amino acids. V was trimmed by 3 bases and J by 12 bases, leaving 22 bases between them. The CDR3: CASSSSTTQERWQFF. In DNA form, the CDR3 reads TGCGCCAGCAGCTCCTCTACGACACAGGAAAGGTGGCAGTTCTTC.

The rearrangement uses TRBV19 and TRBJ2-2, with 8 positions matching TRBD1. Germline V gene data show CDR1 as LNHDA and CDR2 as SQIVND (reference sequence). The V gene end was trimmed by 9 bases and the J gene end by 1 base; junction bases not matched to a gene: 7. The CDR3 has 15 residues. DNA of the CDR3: TGTGCCAGCGACTCCGGGACAGGGAACACCGGGGAGCTGTTTTTT. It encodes CASDSGTGNTGELFF.

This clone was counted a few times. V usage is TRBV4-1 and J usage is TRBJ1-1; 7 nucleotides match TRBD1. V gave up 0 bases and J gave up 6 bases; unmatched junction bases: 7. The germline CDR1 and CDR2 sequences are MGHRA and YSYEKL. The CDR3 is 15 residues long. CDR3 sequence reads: CASSQDEGAIAEAFF. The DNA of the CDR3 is TGCGCCAGCAGCCAAGACGAGGGGGCTATTGCTGAAGCTTTCTTT.

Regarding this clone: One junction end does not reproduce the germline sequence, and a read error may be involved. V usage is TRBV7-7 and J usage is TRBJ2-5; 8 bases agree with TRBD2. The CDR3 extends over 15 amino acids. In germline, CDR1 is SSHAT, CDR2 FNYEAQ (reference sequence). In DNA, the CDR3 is TGTGCTAGCAGCTTAGTGTTCGCTAGCGGGGAGACCCAGTACTTC. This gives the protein CASSLVFASGETQYF.

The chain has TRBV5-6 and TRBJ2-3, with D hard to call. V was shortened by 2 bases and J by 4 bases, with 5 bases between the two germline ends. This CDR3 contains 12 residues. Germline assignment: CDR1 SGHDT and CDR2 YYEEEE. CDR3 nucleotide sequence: TGTGCCAGCAGCTTCAATGCAGATACGCAGTATTTT. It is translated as CASSFNADTQYF.

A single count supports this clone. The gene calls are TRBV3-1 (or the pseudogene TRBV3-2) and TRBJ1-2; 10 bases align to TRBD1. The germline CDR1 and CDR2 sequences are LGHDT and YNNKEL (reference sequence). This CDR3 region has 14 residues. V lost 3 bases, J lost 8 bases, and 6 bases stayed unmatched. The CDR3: CASSHVGQGMGYTF. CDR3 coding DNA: TGTGCCAGCAGCCATGTGGGACAGGGGATGGGCTACACCTTC.

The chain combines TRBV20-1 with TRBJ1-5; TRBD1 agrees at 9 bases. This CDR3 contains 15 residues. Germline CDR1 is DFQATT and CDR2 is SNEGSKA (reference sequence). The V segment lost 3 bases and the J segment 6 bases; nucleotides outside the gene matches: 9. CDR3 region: CSASRTGASTQPQHF. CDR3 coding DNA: TGCAGTGCTAGTAGGACAGGGGCATCCACTCAGCCCCAGCATTTT.

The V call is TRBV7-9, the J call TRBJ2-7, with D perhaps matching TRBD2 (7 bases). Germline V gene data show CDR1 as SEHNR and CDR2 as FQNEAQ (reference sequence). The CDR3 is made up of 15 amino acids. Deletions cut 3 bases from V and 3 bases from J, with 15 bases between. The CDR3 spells CASSFPSGGIYEQYF. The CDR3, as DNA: TGTGCCAGCAGCTTCCCGTCGGGGGGCATCTACGAGCAGTACTTC.

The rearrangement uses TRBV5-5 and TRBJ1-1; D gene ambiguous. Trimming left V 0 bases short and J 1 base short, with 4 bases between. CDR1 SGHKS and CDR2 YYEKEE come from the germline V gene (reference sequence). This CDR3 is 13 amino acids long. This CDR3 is CASSLAPNTEAFF. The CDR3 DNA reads TGTGCCAGCAGCTTGGCTCCGAACACTGAAGCTTTCTTT.

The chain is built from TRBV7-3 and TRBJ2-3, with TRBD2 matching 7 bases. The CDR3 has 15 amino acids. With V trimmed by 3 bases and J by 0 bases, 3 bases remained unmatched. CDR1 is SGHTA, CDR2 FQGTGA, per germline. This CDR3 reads CASSFRGGSTDTQYF. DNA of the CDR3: TGTGCCAGCAGCTTTCGCGGGGGAAGCACAGATACGCAGTATTTT. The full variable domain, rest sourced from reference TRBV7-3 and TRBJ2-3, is GAGVSQTPSNKVTEKGKYVELRCDPISGHTALYWYRQSLGQGPEFLIYFQGTGAADDSGLPNDRFFAVRPEGSVSTLKIQRTERGDSAVYLCASSFRGGSTDTQYFGPGTRLTVL.

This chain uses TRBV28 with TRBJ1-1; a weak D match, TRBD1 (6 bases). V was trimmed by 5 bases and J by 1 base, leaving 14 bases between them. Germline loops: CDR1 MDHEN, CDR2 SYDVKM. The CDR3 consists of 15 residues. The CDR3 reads CASSAQGSGNTEAFF. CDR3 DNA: TGTGCCAGCAGTGCACAGGGATCCGGGAACACTGAAGCTTTCTTT.

The CDR3 loop reads CASSGVSQGETEAFF. DNA for the CDR3: TGTGCCAGCAGCGGAGTTTCCCAGGGTGAGACTGAAGCTTTCTTT. The genes are TRBV9 and TRBJ1-1, with D possibly matching TRBD1 (5 bases). The CDR3 loop spans 15 amino acids. The germline gives CDR1 SGDLS, CDR2 YYNGEE. V was pared by 3 bases and J by 5 bases, with 17 bases between.

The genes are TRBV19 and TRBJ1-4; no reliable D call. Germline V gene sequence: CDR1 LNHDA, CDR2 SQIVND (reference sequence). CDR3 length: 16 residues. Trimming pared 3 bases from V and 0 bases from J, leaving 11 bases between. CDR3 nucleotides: TGTGCCAGTAGTATTTCGGTCGTTGCAACTAATGAAAAACTGTTTTTT. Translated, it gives CASSISVVATNEKLFF.

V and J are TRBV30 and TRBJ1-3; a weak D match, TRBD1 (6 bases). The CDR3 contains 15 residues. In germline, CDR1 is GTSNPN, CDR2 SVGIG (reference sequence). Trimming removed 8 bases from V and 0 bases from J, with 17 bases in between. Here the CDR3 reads CARDQGRNSGNTIYF. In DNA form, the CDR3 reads TGTGCCCGTGACCAGGGGCGAAACTCTGGAAACACCATATATTTT.

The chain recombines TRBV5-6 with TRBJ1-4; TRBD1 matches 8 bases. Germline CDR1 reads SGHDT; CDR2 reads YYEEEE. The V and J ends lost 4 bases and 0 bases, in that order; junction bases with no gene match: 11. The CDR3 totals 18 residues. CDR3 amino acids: CASSSLTGDTPTNEKLFF. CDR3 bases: TGTGCCAGCAGCAGCTTGACAGGGGACACTCCAACTAATGAAAAACTGTTTTTT.

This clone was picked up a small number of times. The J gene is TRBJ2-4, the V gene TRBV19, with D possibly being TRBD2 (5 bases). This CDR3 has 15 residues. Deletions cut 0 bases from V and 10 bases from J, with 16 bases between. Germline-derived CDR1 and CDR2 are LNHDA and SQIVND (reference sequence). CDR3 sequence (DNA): TGTGCCAGTAGTATAGACGCCCCGAGGGTGGGGATTCAGTACTTC. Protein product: CASSIDAPRVGIQYF.

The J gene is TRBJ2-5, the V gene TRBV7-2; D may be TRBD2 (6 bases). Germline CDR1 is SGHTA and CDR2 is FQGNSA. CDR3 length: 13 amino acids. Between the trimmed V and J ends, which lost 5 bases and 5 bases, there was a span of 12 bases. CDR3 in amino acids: CASSRRVGETQYF. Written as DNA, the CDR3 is TGTGCCAGCAGCCGGAGGGTTGGTGAGACCCAGTACTTC.